This TCR beta chain was found in a study of OX40 agonist ivuxolimab in advanced cancers. On the study more broadly: Head and neck, renal cell, melanoma or hepatocellular carcinoma were the cancers that dose-escalation patients had.

Assay: immunoSEQ multiplex PCR; the TCRdb copy retains only in-frame clones and omits some. The table includes some 50,000 clones, roughly 88% detected once. Germline values: CDR1 MDHEN, CDR2 SYDVKM. V trimming: 4 bases; J trimming: 4 bases; junction bases outside the gene matches: 10. This CDR3 has 17 residues. Sequenced here: CD4+ or CD8+ T cells sorted from blood, sampled in a trial of the OX40 agonist ivuxolimab. The sequence was collected from an adult with an advanced solid tumor such as melanoma, head and neck, liver or kidney cancer. This chain joins TRBV28 and TRBJ2-1; 10 bases fit TRBD2. CDR3 nucleotide sequence: TGTGCCAGCAGTTCAAATCCCGGGACTAGCGAGTACAATGAGCAGTTCTTC. Translation gives CASSSNPGTSEYNEQFF. Using reference TRBV28 and TRBJ2-1 for the parts outside the CDR3, the full variable domain is DVKVTQSSRYLVKRTGEKVFLECVQDMDHENMFWYRQDPGLGLRLIYFSYDVKMKEKGDIPEGYSVSREKKERFSLILESASTNQTSMYLCASSSNPGTSEYNEQFFGPGTRLTVL.